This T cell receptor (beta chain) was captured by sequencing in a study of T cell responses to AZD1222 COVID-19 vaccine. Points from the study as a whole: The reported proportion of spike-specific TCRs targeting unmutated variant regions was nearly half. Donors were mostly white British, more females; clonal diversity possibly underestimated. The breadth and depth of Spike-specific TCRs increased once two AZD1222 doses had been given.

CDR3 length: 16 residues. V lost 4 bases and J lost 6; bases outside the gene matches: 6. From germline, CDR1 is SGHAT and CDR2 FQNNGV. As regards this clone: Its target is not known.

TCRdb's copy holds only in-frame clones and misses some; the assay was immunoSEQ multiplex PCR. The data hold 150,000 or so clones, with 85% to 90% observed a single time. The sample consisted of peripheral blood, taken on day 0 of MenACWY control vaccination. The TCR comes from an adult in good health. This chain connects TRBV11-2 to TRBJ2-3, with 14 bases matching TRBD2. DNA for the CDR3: TGTGCCAGCAGCTACCGGACTAGCGGGAGGCCCGATACGCAGTATTTT. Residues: CASSYRTSGRPDTQYF.